This TCR beta chain was profiled in a study of cytomegalovirus exposure and HLA in healthy donors. CDR1 GTSNPN and CDR2 SVGIG come from the germline V gene (reference sequence). V was clipped by 5 bases and J by 7 bases, with 18 bases between them. This CDR3 contains 14 residues. Amplification used 60 Vbeta primers and 13 Jbeta primers. Sequenced by immunoSEQ multiplex PCR; TCRdb stores in-frame clones only, minus some. The data show roughly 130,000 clones, with roughly 83% seen just once and 2% to 2.5% held by the top ten. Sequencing was carried out using PBMCs. This clonotype originated in a man aged 18 to 30 in good health and CMV-seronegative. The V gene is TRBV30, the J gene TRBJ1-5; maybe TRBD1 (5 bases). The CDR3 DNA is TGTGCCTGGGCGCGGCGGGGGGTCCTACAGCCCCAGCATTTT. As protein: CAWARRGVLQPQHF.